A selection of T cell receptor beta chains follows, all from one sample in a study of blood T cell repertoires in COVID-19. TCRdb's copy holds only in-frame clones and misses some; the assay was immunoSEQ multiplex PCR. Seen here are about 100,000 clones, around 85% observed once, and the top ten hold about an eighth. Material: peripheral blood. These receptor sequences come from a man over 45 with active or convalescent COVID-19. Both conserved end residues are trimmed from each CDR3.

j_gene,v_gene,CDR3aa
TRBJ2-1,TRBV5-6,ASSSPTSEYNEQF
TRBJ2-1,TRBV6-1,ASSEAGTGSPF
TRBJ1-2,TRBV19,ASSISGTGAYGYT
TRBJ2-5,TRBV9,ASSVGLAGGSQETQY
TRBJ2-1,TRBV24-1,ATSDLALANNNEQF
TRBJ2-1,TRBV19,ASSTSGSRVFNEQF
TRBJ1-2,TRBV6-5,ASSYDGKRGYT
TRBJ2-1,TRBV7-2,ASSLADASGYNEQF
TRBJ2-3,TRBV10-2,ASSQREGSSTDTQY
TRBJ1-2,TRBV30,AWSASGYGYT
TRBJ2-1,TRBV27,ASSAQGEINEQF
TRBJ2-7,TRBV7-3,ASSLSGASSEQY
TRBJ2-1,TRBV2,ASGTSANNNEQF
TRBJ1-5,TRBV18,ASSPSPDTSNQPQH